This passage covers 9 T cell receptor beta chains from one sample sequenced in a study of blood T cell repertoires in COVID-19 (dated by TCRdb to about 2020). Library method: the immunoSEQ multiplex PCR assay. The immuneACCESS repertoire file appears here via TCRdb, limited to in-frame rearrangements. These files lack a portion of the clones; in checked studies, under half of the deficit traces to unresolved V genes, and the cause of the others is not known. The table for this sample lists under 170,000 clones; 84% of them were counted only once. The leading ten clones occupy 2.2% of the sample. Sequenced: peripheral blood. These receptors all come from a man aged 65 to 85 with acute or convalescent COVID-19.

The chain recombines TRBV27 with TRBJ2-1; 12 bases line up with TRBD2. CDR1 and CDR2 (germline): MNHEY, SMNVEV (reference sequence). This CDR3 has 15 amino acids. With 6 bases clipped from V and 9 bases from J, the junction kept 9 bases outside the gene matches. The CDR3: CASRELAGGGSEQFF. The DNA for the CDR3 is TGTGCCAGCAGGGAACTAGCGGGGGGAGGAAGTGAGCAGTTCTTC.

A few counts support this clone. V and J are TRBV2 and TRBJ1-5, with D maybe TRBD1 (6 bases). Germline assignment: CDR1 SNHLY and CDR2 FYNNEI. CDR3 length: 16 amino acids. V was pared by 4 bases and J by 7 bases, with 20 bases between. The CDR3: CASSALTGTISQPQHF. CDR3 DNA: TGTGCCAGCAGTGCCCTGACAGGAACCATCAGCCAGCCCCAGCATTTT.

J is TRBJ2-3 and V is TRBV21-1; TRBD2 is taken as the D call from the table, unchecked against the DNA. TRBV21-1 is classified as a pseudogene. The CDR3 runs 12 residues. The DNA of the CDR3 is TGTGCCAGCAGCAATTGCGAGGATACGCAGTATTTT. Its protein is CASSNCEDTQYF.

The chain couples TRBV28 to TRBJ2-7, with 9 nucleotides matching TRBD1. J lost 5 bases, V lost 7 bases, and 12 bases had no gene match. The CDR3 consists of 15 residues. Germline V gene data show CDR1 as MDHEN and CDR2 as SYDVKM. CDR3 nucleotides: TGTGCCAGCACCGAAGGGGGACAGGGATTTCACGAGCAGTACTTC. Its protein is CASTEGGQGFHEQYF.

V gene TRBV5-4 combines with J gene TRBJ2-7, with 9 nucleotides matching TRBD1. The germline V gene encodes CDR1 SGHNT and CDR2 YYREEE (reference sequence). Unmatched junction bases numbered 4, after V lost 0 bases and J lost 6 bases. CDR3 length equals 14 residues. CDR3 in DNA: TGTGCCAGCAGCTTGGAGTCACAGGGGGCCGAGCAGTACTTC. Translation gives CASSLESQGAEQYF. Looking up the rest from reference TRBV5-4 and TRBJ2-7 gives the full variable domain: ETGVTQSPTHLIKTRGQQVTLRCSSQSGHNTVSWYQQALGQGPQFIFQYYREEENGRGNFPPRFSGLQFPNYSSELNVNALELDDSALYLCASSLESQGAEQYFGPGTRLTVT.

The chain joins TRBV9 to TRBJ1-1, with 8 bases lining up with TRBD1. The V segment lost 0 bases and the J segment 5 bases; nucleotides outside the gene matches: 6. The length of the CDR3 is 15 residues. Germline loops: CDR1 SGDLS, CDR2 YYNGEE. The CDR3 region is CASSVGRTGSTEAFF. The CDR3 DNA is TGTGCCAGCAGCGTAGGTCGGACAGGGAGTACTGAAGCTTTCTTT.

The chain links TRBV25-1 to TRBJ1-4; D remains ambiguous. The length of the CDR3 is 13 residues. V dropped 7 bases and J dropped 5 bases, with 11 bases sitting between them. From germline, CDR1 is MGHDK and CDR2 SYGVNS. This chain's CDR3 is CASTQSGNEKLFF. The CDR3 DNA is TGTGCCAGCACTCAGAGCGGAAATGAAAAACTGTTTTTT. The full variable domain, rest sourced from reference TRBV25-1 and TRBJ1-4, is EADIYQTPRYLVIGTGKKITLECSQTMGHDKMYWYQQDPGMELHLIHYSYGVNSTEKGDLSSESTVSRIRTEHFPLTLESARPSHTSQYLCASTQSGNEKLFFGSGTQLSVL.

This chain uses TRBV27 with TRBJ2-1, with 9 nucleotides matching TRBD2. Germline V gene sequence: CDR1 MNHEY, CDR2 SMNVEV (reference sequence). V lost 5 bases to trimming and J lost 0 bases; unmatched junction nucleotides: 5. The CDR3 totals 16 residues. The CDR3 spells CASSPSGVSSYNEQFF. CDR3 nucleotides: TGTGCCAGCAGTCCTAGCGGGGTTAGCTCCTACAATGAGCAGTTCTTC.

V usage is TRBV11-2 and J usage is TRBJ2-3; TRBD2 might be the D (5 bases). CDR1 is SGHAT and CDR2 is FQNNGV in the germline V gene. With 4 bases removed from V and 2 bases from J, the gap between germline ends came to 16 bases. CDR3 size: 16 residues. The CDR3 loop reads CASSSEVGATTDTQYF. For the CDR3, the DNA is TGTGCCAGCAGCTCGGAGGTGGGAGCGACCACAGATACGCAGTATTTT.